A single sample is the source of the 15 T cell receptor beta chains below, sequenced in a study of blood T cells in healthy people across ages. A second roughly 6 to 12 cycle PCR used barcoded and J-beta primers. TCRdb re-called the 5' RACE reads with MiXCR, one entry per CDR3 protein. The table records 1.8 million or so distinct CDR3 sequences, about 39% of them present only once. Input material: blood. The receptor source for this set is a human donor in good health.

The rearrangement uses TRBV2 and TRBJ2-3; no reliable D call. The CDR3 spans 13 residues. Germline CDR1 and CDR2: SNHLY and FYNNEI. Trimming left V 6 bases short and J 10 bases short, with 17 bases between. CDR3 sequence (DNA): TGTGCCAGCAGGCCCCAACTCCCCTCGGCGCAGTATTTT. Protein: CASRPQLPSAQYF.

This clonotype turned up a few times. The chain combines TRBV7-2 with TRBJ1-2; 10 bases align to TRBD1. The CDR3 spans 14 residues. V gave up 5 bases and J gave up 8 bases; unmatched junction bases: 8. Germline CDR1 reads SGHTA; CDR2 reads FQGNSA. The CDR3 here is CASSDPGQGSGYTF. The CDR3, as DNA: TGTGCCAGCAGCGACCCGGGACAGGGGAGCGGCTACACCTTC. Complete variable domain (other parts from reference TRBV7-2 and TRBJ1-2): GAGVSQSPSNKVTEKGKDVELRCDPISGHTALYWYRQSLGQGLEFLIYFQGNSAPDKSGLPSDRFSAERTGGSVSTLTIQRTQQEDSAVYLCASSDPGQGSGYTFGSGTRLTVV.

A word on this clonotype: Sequence at one end of the junction differs from germline and may be a read error. This chain links TRBV29-1 with TRBJ2-2, with D maybe TRBD2 (6 bases). The CDR3 runs to 16 residues. Germline values: CDR1 SQVTM, CDR2 ANQGSEA. The CDR3 coding sequence is TGCAGCGTTGATGGTACCAGCGGGCTAAACACCGGGGAGCGGTTTTTT. Its protein is CSVDGTSGLNTGERFF.

The chain combines TRBV3-1 with TRBJ1-1; D call uncertain. The CDR3 is 17 residues long. V was shortened by 1 base and J by 5 bases, with 20 bases between the two germline ends. The germline V gene has CDR1 LGHDT and CDR2 YNNKEL (reference sequence). CDR3: CASSQGPGSHFFTEAFF. CDR3 sequence (DNA): TGTGCCAGCAGCCAAGGACCAGGTTCGCATTTTTTTACTGAAGCTTTCTTT.

This chain uses TRBV7-9 with TRBJ2-3; maybe TRBD1 (6 bases). This CDR3 is built from 14 residues. V lost 6 bases and J 4 bases, leaving 14 bases between the germline ends. Looked up from germline, CDR1 is SEHNR and CDR2 is FQNEAQ (reference sequence). CDR3 protein: CASRPDRRPDTQYF. In nucleotides, the CDR3 is TGTGCCAGCAGACCTGACAGGCGTCCAGATACGCAGTATTTT.

The rearrangement uses TRBV7-3 and TRBJ2-2, with D hard to call. The CDR3 contains 14 residues. Germline CDR1 is SGHTA and CDR2 is FQGTGA. Trimming pared 6 bases from V and 1 base from J, leaving 9 bases between. Written as DNA, the CDR3 is TGTGCCAGCAGTTTGTCGGTGAACACCGGGGAGCTGTTTTTT. Translated: CASSLSVNTGELFF.

There are a few counts of this clonotype. The genes are TRBV12-3 or TRBV12-4 and TRBJ2-4; D may be TRBD1 (6 bases). The CDR3 has 15 amino acids. V was pared by 6 bases and J by 6 bases, with 18 bases between. The CDR3 DNA sequence: TGTGCCAGCAGGACAGGCTTAGGGGATGTAAACATTCAGTACTTC. It translates to CASRTGLGDVNIQYF.

This chain links TRBV29-1 with TRBJ1-2; D remains unclear. V gave up 2 bases and J gave up 4 bases, with 11 bases separating them. This CDR3 spans 13 amino acids. Looked up from germline, CDR1 is SQVTM and CDR2 is ANQGSEA. CDR3 nucleotide sequence: TGCAGCGTTGAACGGCGGCTGATCTATGGCTACACCTTC. Translating gives CSVERRLIYGYTF.

This clonotype was counted a few times. The V and J genes are TRBV5-1 and TRBJ2-5; D may be TRBD1 (7 bases). The germline V gene encodes CDR1 SGHRS and CDR2 YFSETQ. V was pared by 1 base and J by 1 base, with 11 bases between. The CDR3 sequence is 15 residues long. The CDR3 here is CASSLQGGLQETQYF. CDR3 coding DNA: TGCGCCAGCAGCTTGCAGGGGGGCCTCCAAGAGACCCAGTACTTC.

The chain recombines TRBV4-1 with TRBJ1-6; unclear D gene. V lost 0 bases, J lost 7 bases, and 13 bases lay in between. The CDR3 totals 16 residues. Germline V CDR1 and CDR2: MGHRA, YSYEKL. This CDR3 reads CASSQDGVLGNSPLHF. As DNA, the CDR3 is TGCGCCAGCAGCCAAGATGGGGTGTTGGGCAATTCACCCCTCCACTTT.

The chain recombines TRBV19 with TRBJ2-3; D possibly matches TRBD1 or TRBD2 (5 bases each). In germline, CDR1 is LNHDA, CDR2 SQIVND (reference sequence). This CDR3 region has 17 residues. With 3 bases removed from V and 1 base from J, the gap between germline ends came to 17 bases. The CDR3 coding sequence is TGTGCCAGTAGTATTGGTGCCGGGGCGGAGGGCACAGATACGCAGTATTTT. Translating gives CASSIGAGAEGTDTQYF.

With respect to this clonotype: A single base separates this from a much larger clone, so it may be a read error. The V and J genes are TRBV7-2 and TRBJ2-7; D is possibly TRBD1 or TRBD2 (6 bases each). Germline-derived CDR1 and CDR2 are SGHTA and FQGNSA. The CDR3 length is 15 residues. V was pared by 1 base and J by 0 bases, with 10 bases between. The CDR3 here is CASSLGWGASYEQYF. For the CDR3, the DNA is TGTGCCAGCAGCTTAGGGTGGGGGGCCTCCTACGAGCAGTACTTC. Complete variable domain (other parts from reference TRBV7-2 and TRBJ2-7): GAGVSQSPSNKVTEKGKDVELRCDPISGHTALYWYRQSLGQGLEFLIYFQGNSAPDKSGLPSDRFSAERTGGSVSTLTIQRTQQEDSAVYLCASSLGWGASYEQYFGPGTRLTVT.

This chain links TRBV7-2 with TRBJ2-1, with 7 bases matching TRBD1. The V segment lost 2 bases and the J segment 6 bases; nucleotides outside the gene matches: 10. The CDR3 has 16 residues. Germline CDR1 SGHTA, CDR2 FQGNSA. CDR3: CASSLLGGVSGNEQFF. The CDR3 DNA is TGTGCCAGCAGCTTACTAGGGGGCGTATCTGGCAATGAGCAGTTCTTC.

This clonotype appeared many times. The CDR3 sequence: CASSFGTSGGYEQYF. The CDR3 DNA is TGTGCCAGCAGTTTCGGGACTAGCGGGGGGTACGAGCAGTACTTC. The genes are TRBV12-3 or TRBV12-4 and TRBJ2-7, with 15 nucleotides matching TRBD2. The V segment lost 3 bases and the J segment 4 bases; nucleotides outside the gene matches: 1. This CDR3 comprises 15 residues.

This clonotype was observed a handful of times. The chain uses TRBV7-9 and TRBJ2-1; TRBD1 agrees at 8 bases. The germline gives CDR1 SEHNR, CDR2 FQNEAQ (reference sequence). This CDR3 has 14 amino acids. The ends lost 1 base at V and 8 bases at J; junction bases unmatched: 4. CDR3 bases: TGTGCCAGCAGCTTAGGACAGGGGTTTGATGAGCAGTTCTTC. The encoded protein is CASSLGQGFDEQFF.